This T cell receptor beta chain was retrieved from a study of technical replicates of blood from a handful of donors. Only in-frame clones appear in the TCRdb table, and some are missing; sequencing was by immunoSEQ multiplex PCR. The table lists tens of thousands of clones, just under 95% of them singletons. Germline CDR1 and CDR2: LNHDA and SQIVND (reference sequence). The ends were cut back, 3 bases at V and 8 bases at J, with 11 bases in the middle. The CDR3 runs to 13 residues. The chain combines TRBV19 with TRBJ2-1; no firm D call. Sequencing used T cells isolated from PBMCs. The receptor was isolated from a human donor in good health. CDR3: CASSIRSIDEQFF. In DNA, the CDR3 is TGTGCCAGTAGTATTCGGAGCATCGATGAGCAGTTCTTC.